This entry lists 30 T cell receptor beta chains sequenced from one sample in a study of T cells in Graves' hyperthyroidism and ophthalmopathy. Amplified TCR beta CDR3 regions came from RNA transcripts. When the TCR CDR3 underwent first-round RT-PCR, the HTBI primer set was used. MiXCR, run by TCRdb on the multiplex PCR reads, gives a single entry per CDR3 protein. Among about 840,000 distinct CDR3 sequences listed, 38% were seen once. The sequencing sample was made of blood. The receptors shown here come from a man in his late teens or twenties with Graves' hyperthyroidism.

The chain employs TRBV6-5 and TRBJ1-5; no clear D. The CDR3 consists of 18 residues. Trimming stripped 4 bases from V and 0 bases from J, with 19 bases between. The germline gives CDR1 MNHEY, CDR2 SVGAGI. Here the CDR3 reads CASSSGRGRVYSNQPQHF. The CDR3 DNA reads as TGTGCCAGCAGTTCCGGCCGAGGCCGGGTTTATAGCAATCAGCCCCAGCATTTT.

This clonotype was observed at least ten times. The CDR3 sequence: CASKLGGGETQYF. In nucleotides, the CDR3 is TGTGCCAGCAAGCTTGGGGGCGGGGAGACCCAGTACTTC. V and J are TRBV25-1 and TRBJ2-5; possibly TRBD1 for D (6 bases). V was cut by 7 bases and J by 5 bases, with 14 bases left in between. In germline, CDR1 is MGHDK, CDR2 SYGVNS. This CDR3 region has 13 residues.

This sequence joins TRBV6-5 and TRBJ2-5, with D hard to call. V lost 8 bases, J lost 5 bases, and 9 bases lay in between. Germline V gives CDR1 MNHEY, CDR2 SVGAGI. The CDR3 runs to 11 residues. CDR3 in DNA: TGTGCCAGCGCGGCCGGGGAGACCCAGTACTTC. This sequence encodes CASAAGETQYF.

This clonotype has just a few counts. The chain employs TRBV24-1 and TRBJ2-1; 8 bases align to TRBD1. This CDR3 contains 12 residues. The ends lost 7 bases at V and 6 bases at J; junction bases unmatched: 1. Per germline, CDR1 KGHDR and CDR2 SFDVKD. This CDR3 reads CATRGQGNEQFF. In nucleotides, the CDR3 is TGTGCCACCAGAGGACAGGGCAATGAGCAGTTCTTC.

As concerns this clonotype: A much larger clone differs from this one at a single base, so this may be a read error. The rearrangement links TRBV12-3 or TRBV12-4 to TRBJ1-1; D gene uncertain. Between the trimmed V and J ends, which lost 9 bases and 4 bases, there was a span of 18 bases. The CDR3 sequence is 14 residues long. The CDR3 reads CASSISELSTEAFF. The DNA of the CDR3 is TGTGCCAGTAGTATATCTGAGCTGAGCACTGAAGCTTTCTTT.

Many counts were recorded for this clonotype. The V gene is TRBV7-9, the J gene TRBJ2-7; perhaps TRBD1 as D (5 bases). CDR1 and CDR2 (germline): SEHNR, FQNEAQ (reference sequence). V was clipped by 4 bases and J by 5 bases, with 9 bases between them. CDR3 length: 12 residues. Written as DNA, the CDR3 is TGTGCCAGCAGCTCTCAGGGCCACGAGCAGTACTTC. It codes for CASSSQGHEQYF. The full variable domain, its missing parts supplied by reference TRBV7-9 and TRBJ2-7, is DTGVSQNPRHKITKRGQNVTFRCDPISEHNRLYWYRQTLGQGPEFLTYFQNEAQLEKSRLLSDRFSAERPKGSFSTLEIQRTEQGDSAMYLCASSSQGHEQYFGPGTRLTVT.

This clonotype was detected ten times or more. The chain recombines TRBV2 with TRBJ1-4; D might be TRBD1 (5 bases). Germline V gene data show CDR1 as SNHLY and CDR2 as FYNNEI. Trimming shortened V by 3 bases and J by 7 bases, and 15 bases separated the two germline ends. This CDR3 spans 15 amino acids. The chain's CDR3 is CASSEGGKQAEKLFF. Here the CDR3 DNA reads TGTGCCAGCAGTGAGGGTGGTAAACAGGCTGAAAAACTGTTTTTT.

CDR3 sequence: CAISESGQGMEGYTF. CDR3 nucleotides: TGTGCCATCAGTGAGTCGGGACAGGGGATGGAGGGCTACACCTTC. The V call is TRBV10-3, the J call TRBJ1-2; 10 bases agree with TRBD1. The CDR3 consists of 15 residues. Germline CDR1 is ENHRY and CDR2 is SYGVKD. V shed 0 bases, J shed 8 bases, and the junction held 6 bases outside the gene matches.

This clonotype was seen ten or more times. This chain uses TRBV15 with TRBJ1-5; 7 bases fit TRBD1. Germline lookup yields CDR1 LNHNV and CDR2 YYDKDF (reference sequence). The CDR3 is 13 residues long. J gave up 7 bases and V 9 bases, and 9 bases lay outside the gene matches. CDR3 region: CATADRDEQPQHF. The CDR3 DNA is TGTGCCACTGCAGACAGGGATGAACAGCCCCAGCATTTT. The complete variable domain, with remaining parts taken from reference TRBV15 and TRBJ1-5, reads DAMVIQNPRYQVTQFGKPVTLSCSQTLNHNVMYWYQQKSSQAPKLLFHYYDKDFNNEADTPDNFQSRRPNTSFCFLDIRSPGLGDTAMYLCATADRDEQPQHFGDGTRLSIL.

The chain combines TRBV10-3 with TRBJ1-3; D call uncertain. The CDR3 extends over 11 amino acids. V lost 6 bases and J lost 4, with 4 bases in between. Germline CDR1 is ENHRY and CDR2 is SYGVKD. CDR3 sequence: CAISSGNTIYF. The CDR3 bases are TGTGCCATCAGCTCGGGAAACACCATATATTTT.

A few counts support this clonotype. This rearrangement joins TRBV20-1 to TRBJ2-7; D call uncertain. CDR3 size: 13 residues. V was shortened by 5 bases and J by 0 bases, with 11 bases between the two germline ends. Looked up from germline, CDR1 is DFQATT and CDR2 is SNEGSKA (reference sequence). The chain's CDR3 is CSARTESSYEQYF. In DNA form, the CDR3 reads TGCAGTGCTCGAACTGAGAGCTCCTACGAGCAGTACTTC.

The chain links TRBV4-1 to TRBJ1-5; weak D call: TRBD1 (5 bases). The CDR3 covers 15 residues. From germline, CDR1 is MGHRA and CDR2 YSYEKL. Between the trimmed V and J ends, which lost 0 bases and 6 bases, there was a span of 12 bases. CDR3: CASSQDFAGGQPQHF. The CDR3 bases are TGCGCCAGCAGCCAAGATTTCGCGGGGGGTCAGCCCCAGCATTTT.

In this sample, this clonotype turned up many times. The DNA for the CDR3 is TGTGCCAGCAGCCCGATCGGACAGGCGAACACTGAAGCTTTCTTT. Protein product: CASSPIGQANTEAFF. This chain links TRBV9 with TRBJ1-1; 7 bases map to TRBD1. The germline V gene has CDR1 SGDLS and CDR2 YYNGEE. The ends lost 4 bases at V and 1 base at J; junction bases unmatched: 7. The CDR3 runs to 15 residues.

J is TRBJ2-7 and V is TRBV20-1; maybe TRBD1 (6 bases). V gave up 6 bases and J gave up 1 base, with 13 bases separating them. The CDR3 sequence is 13 residues long. From germline, CDR1 is DFQATT and CDR2 SNEGSKA (reference sequence). CDR3 amino acids: CSAGSGTSYEQYF. CDR3 nucleotides: TGCAGTGCCGGGTCCGGGACATCCTACGAGCAGTACTTC.

This clonotype has just a few counts. The chain recombines TRBV9 with TRBJ2-6, with no clear D. CDR1 and CDR2 from the germline V gene are SGDLS and YYNGEE. V lost 0 bases to trimming and J lost 0 bases, with 7 bases between them. This CDR3 has 16 amino acids. CDR3 sequence: CASSVGAFSGANVLTF. The CDR3 region has the DNA TGTGCCAGCAGCGTAGGGGCCTTCTCTGGGGCCAACGTCCTGACTTTC.

With regard to this clonotype: Since the CDR3 does not end with the conserved phenylalanine or tryptophan, this likely comes from a read error. The chain links TRBV20-1 to TRBJ1-1, with unresolved D. Trimming pared 4 bases from V and 1 base from J, leaving 10 bases between. The germline V gene encodes CDR1 DFQATT and CDR2 SNEGSKA (reference sequence). This CDR3 comprises 13 residues. CDR3 nucleotide sequence: TGCAGTGCTATGAGCAGTTGGAACACTGAAGCTTTCGTT. Translation: CSAMSSWNTEAFV.

This clonotype was seen repeatedly, ten times or more. V and J are TRBV5-1 and TRBJ1-2; 7 bases line up with TRBD1. The CDR3 totals 14 residues. Germline V lookup: CDR1 SGHRS, CDR2 YFSETQ. The trim removed 2 bases at V and 4 bases at J, leaving 5 bases unmatched. The CDR3 bases are TGCGCCAGCAGCTTAGGATCAGGGGGCTATGGCTACACCTTC. This gives the protein CASSLGSGGYGYTF.

J is TRBJ2-7 and V is TRBV4-1, with TRBD2 matching over 10 bases. The CDR3 is 18 residues long. V lost 1 base to trimming and J lost 4 bases; unmatched junction nucleotides: 13. In germline, CDR1 is MGHRA, CDR2 YSYEKL. As DNA, the CDR3 is TGCGCCAGCAGCCAAGGGACTAGCGGACCCGGTCGGTGGTACGAGCAGTACTTC. Encoded protein: CASSQGTSGPGRWYEQYF.

V usage is TRBV2 and J usage is TRBJ1-2; D gene ambiguous. CDR3 size: 12 residues. The V and J ends lost 6 bases and 4 bases respectively, with 9 bases between them. From germline, CDR1 is SNHLY and CDR2 FYNNEI. The CDR3 bases are TGTGCCAGCAGGGGAAAGCCCTATGGCTACACCTTC. Translation gives CASRGKPYGYTF. The full variable domain, its missing parts supplied by reference TRBV2 and TRBJ1-2, is EPEVTQTPSHQVTQMGQEVILRCVPISNHLYFYWYRQILGQKVEFLVSFYNNEISEKSEIFDDQFSVERPDGSNFTLKIRSTKLEDSAMYFCASRGKPYGYTFGSGTRLTVV.

The chain combines TRBV7-2 with TRBJ2-5, with D possibly called TRBD1 or TRBD2 (6 bases each). Deletions cut 5 bases from V and 4 bases from J, with 20 bases between. Germline values: CDR1 SGHTA, CDR2 FQGNSA. The CDR3 is made up of 16 amino acids. CDR3 in amino acids: CASSQVGGGGGETQYF. For the CDR3, the DNA is TGTGCCAGCAGCCAAGTGGGAGGAGGGGGTGGAGAGACCCAGTACTTC.

Only a few counts were recorded for this clonotype. CDR3 bases: TGTGCCAGCCACAGAAGGGCATTACTGAAAGATCAGCCCCAGCATTTT. It translates to CASHRRALLKDQPQHF. The J gene is TRBJ1-5, the V gene TRBV19; no firm D call. The length of the CDR3 is 16 residues. Germline V CDR1 and CDR2: LNHDA, SQIVND (reference sequence). V lost 9 bases, J lost 5 bases, and 23 bases lay in between.

This chain joins TRBV7-2 and TRBJ2-7; D not certain. CDR1 is SGHTA, CDR2 FQGNSA, per germline. V was clipped by 5 bases and J by 2 bases, with 13 bases between them. The CDR3 extends over 14 amino acids. CDR3 in amino acids: CASSAWSAAYEQYF. CDR3 nucleotides: TGTGCCAGCAGCGCGTGGTCGGCGGCCTACGAGCAGTACTTC.

This clonotype was counted only a few times. The V gene is TRBV4-1, the J gene TRBJ1-2; the D is unclear. Trimming removed 6 bases from V and 1 base from J, with 9 bases in between. CDR3 size: 13 residues. CDR1 is MGHRA and CDR2 is YSYEKL in the germline V gene. The CDR3 protein is CASRAPDNYGYTF. CDR3 bases: TGCGCCAGCAGAGCCCCAGATAACTATGGCTACACCTTC.

The chain uses TRBV29-1 and TRBJ1-1, with no clear D. The length of the CDR3 is 12 residues. CDR1 is SQVTM, CDR2 ANQGSEA, per germline. V shed 8 bases and J shed 1 base, with 11 bases lying between them. CDR3 sequence reads: CSSYGENTEAFF. The CDR3 nucleotides read TGCAGCAGTTATGGAGAGAACACTGAAGCTTTCTTT.

The rearrangement uses TRBV7-6 and TRBJ2-2; 8 bases match TRBD2. V gave up 4 bases and J gave up 3 bases; unmatched junction bases: 4. The CDR3 is made up of 15 amino acids. CDR1 and CDR2 from the germline V gene are SGHVS and FNYEAQ. The CDR3 nucleotides read TGTGCCAGCAGCTCGGGGGGGCTGTACACCGGGGAGCTGTTTTTT. As protein: CASSSGGLYTGELFF.

This clonotype was detected many times. The chain combines TRBV2 with TRBJ2-7; D possibly corresponds to TRBD2 (6 bases). CDR1 and CDR2 from the germline V gene are SNHLY and FYNNEI. The CDR3 consists of 16 residues. V gave up 5 bases and J gave up 4 bases, with 21 bases separating them. CDR3 amino acids: CASSLPQAGTVYEQYF. CDR3 coding DNA: TGTGCCAGCAGTCTCCCCCAGGCGGGGACGGTTTACGAGCAGTACTTC.

This rearrangement joins TRBV6-1 to TRBJ2-5; D gene uncertain. Germline CDR1 reads MNHNS; CDR2 reads SASEGT. V lost 5 bases and J 9 bases, leaving 22 bases between the germline ends. The CDR3 spans 15 residues. CDR3 sequence: CASSFSSGINQPQYF. The CDR3 coding sequence is TGTGCCAGCAGTTTTTCGTCCGGAATCAATCAGCCCCAGTACTTC.

This chain's CDR3 is CASSRPPPAELFF. The CDR3 nucleotides are TGTGCCAGCAGCCGTCCCCCGCCGGCGGAGCTGTTTTTT. The V gene is TRBV12-3 or TRBV12-4, the J gene TRBJ2-2; D call uncertain. The CDR3 is 13 residues long. V was trimmed by 6 bases and J by 10 bases, leaving 15 bases between them.

This chain links TRBV7-9 with TRBJ2-7; 7 bases fit TRBD2. The trim removed 5 bases at V and 9 bases at J, leaving 7 bases unmatched. CDR1 is SEHNR and CDR2 is FQNEAQ in the germline V gene (reference sequence). CDR3 length equals 12 residues. The CDR3 loop reads CASSQGGNGQYF. CDR3 sequence (DNA): TGTGCCAGCAGCCAGGGAGGGAACGGGCAGTACTTC.

V and J are TRBV12-3 or TRBV12-4 and TRBJ1-5; D remains ambiguous. Trimming took off 0 bases at V and 4 bases at J, with 10 bases between the two ends. CDR3 length equals 15 residues. The CDR3 loop is CASSLAFPGNQPQHF. As DNA, the CDR3 is TGTGCCAGCAGTTTAGCGTTTCCGGGAAATCAGCCCCAGCATTTT.